This entry lists 2 T cell receptor beta chains sequenced from one sample in a study of spatial heterogeneity in lung cancer. TCRdb reprocessed the 5' RACE reads with MiXCR, giving one entry per CDR3 protein. This sample has 50,000 to 75,000 distinct CDR3 sequences, with roughly 6.6% found just once. Time point reported: sample taken at primary tumor resection. The source was PBMCs, collected at surgery. The origin of the receptors is a female donor with early-stage non-small cell lung cancer.

In this sample, this clonotype is medium-sized. This rearrangement joins TRBV5-1 to TRBJ1-1, with a tentative D call TRBD1 (5 bases). V lost 0 bases to trimming and J lost 8 bases, with 8 bases between them. Germline CDR1 and CDR2: SGHRS and YFSETQ. This CDR3 spans 12 amino acids. The CDR3 is CASSLGWTEAFF. In DNA, the CDR3 is TGCGCCAGCAGCTTGGGCTGGACAGAAGCTTTCTTT. Full variable domain (remainder filled in from reference TRBV5-1 and TRBJ1-1): KAGVTQTPRYLIKTRGQQVTLSCSPISGHRSVSWYQQTPGQGLQFLFEYFSETQRNKGNFPGRFSGRQFSNSRSEMNVSTLELGDSALYLCASSLGWTEAFFGQGTRLTVV.

This clonotype was seen a few times. The CDR3 protein is CASSDPRKQYV. The CDR3 DNA is TGTGCCAGCAGTGACCCCAGAAAGCAGTACGTC. V and J are TRBV6-1 and TRBJ2-7; D gene uncertain. This CDR3 has 11 residues. The V end lost 3 bases, the J end lost 8 bases, and 8 bases lay between the germline ends. Germline loops: CDR1 MNHNS, CDR2 SASEGT.